One sample yielded the 20 T cell receptor beta chains listed below, sequenced in a study of cytomegalovirus exposure and HLA in healthy donors. PCR employed 60 Vbeta and 13 Jbeta primers. Data came from immunoSEQ multiplex PCR; TCRdb stores just in-frame clones and leaves some out. The data contain roughly 110,000 clones, approximately 70% of them seen just once; the ten biggest clones take up around 9%. Sample: PBMCs. The receptors here all came from a man aged 25-45 years in good health and CMV-seropositive.

The chain recombines TRBV10-3 with TRBJ2-1; D gene uncertain. The CDR3 is made up of 16 amino acids. Per germline, CDR1 ENHRY and CDR2 SYGVKD. Trimming left V 2 bases short and J 4 bases short, with 15 bases between. Here the CDR3 reads CAISEIPSAGYNEQFF. The DNA for the CDR3 is TGTGCCATCAGTGAGATTCCGTCTGCAGGTTACAATGAGCAGTTCTTC.

V and J are TRBV19 and TRBJ1-4; no definite D call. CDR1 LNHDA and CDR2 SQIVND come from the germline V gene (reference sequence). The CDR3 spans 14 residues. V shed 7 bases and J shed 7 bases, with 16 bases lying between them. CDR3 protein: CASTTRDRREKLFF. CDR3 sequence (DNA): TGTGCCAGTACCACCCGGGATAGACGTGAAAAACTGTTTTTT.

This clone appeared a few times. V gene TRBV7-2 combines with J gene TRBJ2-3, with 9 bases aligning to TRBD2. The germline V gene encodes CDR1 SGHTA and CDR2 FQGNSA. The V and J ends lost 3 bases and 3 bases, in that order; junction bases with no gene match: 1. CDR3 length: 14 residues. The CDR3 DNA is TGTGCCAGCAGCTTGCGGGGGGGGACAGATACGCAGTATTTT. Protein product: CASSLRGGTDTQYF.

The genes are TRBV6-9 and TRBJ1-3, with D unclear. The V end lost 7 bases, the J end lost 8 bases, and 9 bases lay between the germline ends. The CDR3 is made up of 11 amino acids. The germline V gene encodes CDR1 MNHGY and CDR2 SVAAGI. Here the CDR3 DNA reads TGTGCCAGCATAAGGGAGGACACCATATATTTT. As protein: CASIREDTIYF.

The genes are TRBV28 and TRBJ2-1; 11 bases map to TRBD2. The CDR3 contains 15 residues. Germline V gives CDR1 MDHEN, CDR2 SYDVKM. With V trimmed by 5 bases and J by 16 bases, 16 bases remained unmatched. The CDR3 spells CASSLPNSGRGLPFF. CDR3 nucleotide sequence: TGTGCCAGCAGTCTACCTAATAGCGGGAGGGGCCTCCCCTTCTTC. The variable domain in full, with the rest retrieved from reference TRBV28 and TRBJ2-1, is DVKVTQSSRYLVKRTGEKVFLECVQDMDHENMFWYRQDPGLGLRLIYFSYDVKMKEKGDIPEGYSVSREKKERFSLILESASTNQTSMYLCASSLPNSGRGLPFFGPGTRLTVL.

CDR3 bases: TGTGCCAGCAGCGAGGGGGGGAGAAGAGAGGGGGCCCTCCACTTT. Translating it yields CASSEGGRREGALHF. The V gene is TRBV9, the J gene TRBJ1-6; a weak D match, TRBD1 (6 bases). Germline CDR1 is SGDLS and CDR2 is YYNGEE. Trimming shortened V by 3 bases and J by 14 bases, and 21 bases separated the two germline ends. This CDR3 comprises 15 residues.

This chain connects TRBV7-2 to TRBJ2-1; 11 nucleotides match TRBD2. J gave up 4 bases and V 5 bases, and 4 bases lay outside the gene matches. The CDR3 loop spans 15 amino acids. Germline loops: CDR1 SGHTA, CDR2 FQGNSA. CDR3 loop: CASSIWTSGYNEQFF. Written as DNA, the CDR3 is TGTGCCAGCAGCATTTGGACTAGCGGGTACAATGAGCAGTTCTTC.

V usage is TRBV19 and J usage is TRBJ2-6; D gene unclear. V shed 10 bases and J shed 0 bases, with 10 bases lying between them. CDR3 length: 14 amino acids. Germline CDR1 and CDR2: LNHDA and SQIVND (reference sequence). CDR3 amino acids: CATTQNSGANVLTF. The CDR3 DNA reads as TGTGCCACTACCCAAAACTCTGGGGCCAACGTCCTGACTTTC.

J is TRBJ2-5 and V is TRBV2; D is possibly TRBD1 (5 bases). Between the trimmed V and J ends, which lost 4 bases and 1 base, there was a span of 19 bases. Germline CDR1 is SNHLY and CDR2 is FYNNEI. The CDR3 totals 17 residues. CDR3 sequence: CASSVGPGKGFQETQYF. In nucleotides, the CDR3 is TGTGCCAGCAGTGTAGGCCCAGGGAAGGGCTTCCAAGAGACCCAGTACTTC.

This chain uses TRBV10-3 with TRBJ2-7; a weak D match, TRBD2 (6 bases). Trimming shortened V by 5 bases and J by 4 bases, and 21 bases separated the two germline ends. Germline V lookup: CDR1 ENHRY, CDR2 SYGVKD. The CDR3 totals 16 residues. CDR3 DNA sequence: TGTGCCATCAGTCCCCCCGGCCTTGGGCTAGCGTACGAGCAGTACTTC. Translated: CAISPPGLGLAYEQYF.

This clone was observed a single time. This chain links TRBV12-5 with TRBJ2-2; D unclear. This CDR3 has 15 residues. Germline CDR1 is LGHNT and CDR2 is FRNRAP. V lost 5 bases and J 1 base, leaving 11 bases between the germline ends. As DNA, the CDR3 is TGTGCTAGTGGTCCCCCTCCACAGAACACCGGGGAGCTGTTTTTT. Amino acids: CASGPPPQNTGELFF.

This clone was counted only a few times. V usage is TRBV28 and J usage is TRBJ1-5; TRBD1 matches at 9 bases. This CDR3 has 15 amino acids. Germline CDR1 and CDR2: MDHEN and SYDVKM. After removal of 5 bases from V and 9 bases from J, the junction contained 11 bases not matched to a gene. The CDR3 reads CASSPPGQGPRPQHF. The CDR3 coding sequence is TGTGCCAGCAGTCCTCCGGGACAGGGACCAAGGCCCCAGCATTTT.

The chain joins TRBV10-3 to TRBJ1-3; D unclear. Between the trimmed V and J ends, which lost 3 bases and 4 bases, there was a span of 10 bases. Germline V gives CDR1 ENHRY, CDR2 SYGVKD. This CDR3 is 14 amino acids long. The CDR3, as DNA: TGTGCCATCAGTGACCACTCGATCGGAAACACCATATATTTT. Its protein product is CAISDHSIGNTIYF.

The rearrangement uses TRBV5-8 and TRBJ1-4, with unresolved D. The germline CDR1 and CDR2 sequences are SGHTS and YDEGEE. V gave up 4 bases and J gave up 5 bases, with 3 bases separating them. This CDR3 spans 11 amino acids. CDR3 protein: CASSPNEKLFF. The CDR3 DNA sequence: TGTGCCAGCAGCCCGAATGAAAAACTGTTTTTT.

This clone was counted a single time. The chain uses TRBV5-4 and TRBJ2-5, with a weak D call TRBD2 (5 bases). Germline loops: CDR1 SGHNT, CDR2 YYREEE (reference sequence). The V gene lost 5 bases and the J gene lost 4 bases, with 15 bases spanning the gap. The CDR3 consists of 14 residues. The CDR3 DNA follows: TGTGCCAGCAGGTTAACGGCGGGCGGAGAGACCCAGTACTTC. Translating it yields CASRLTAGGETQYF. Supplemented by reference TRBV5-4 and TRBJ2-5, the full variable domain reads ETGVTQSPTHLIKTRGQQVTLRCSSQSGHNTVSWYQQALGQGPQFIFQYYREEENGRGNFPPRFSGLQFPNYSSELNVNALELDDSALYLCASRLTAGGETQYFGPGTRLLVL.

In its sample, this clone was seen a few times. J is TRBJ2-2 and V is TRBV5-1, with TRBD1 matching 9 bases. The V gene's germline CDR1 is SGHRS and CDR2 YFSETQ. V lost 3 bases and J lost 6; bases outside the gene matches: 6. There are 15 residues in the CDR3. CDR3 DNA sequence: TGCGCCAGCAGCTCGGGACAGGGAGCACCCGGGGAGCTGTTTTTT. It encodes CASSSGQGAPGELFF.

The V and J genes are TRBV2 and TRBJ2-7; 8 positions agree with TRBD1. The germline CDR1 and CDR2 sequences are SNHLY and FYNNEI. V gave up 11 bases and J gave up 2 bases; unmatched junction bases: 14. The CDR3 runs to 15 residues. The CDR3 DNA reads TGTGCCGGTAGACTAGGGACAGGAAAGGCCTACGAGCAGTACTTC. This encodes CAGRLGTGKAYEQYF.

This sequence joins TRBV30 and TRBJ2-5; D perhaps matches TRBD2 (5 bases). Trimming took off 5 bases at V and 7 bases at J, with 20 bases between the two ends. The CDR3 runs to 14 residues. CDR1 and CDR2 (germline): GTSNPN, SVGIG (reference sequence). For the CDR3, the DNA is TGTGCCTGGTCCCGAAGGACTGGAAGAGGGACCCAGTACTTC. Protein sequence: CAWSRRTGRGTQYF.

This clone was observed a handful of times. The V and J genes are TRBV5-4 and TRBJ1-5, with a tentative D call TRBD1 (6 bases). Germline-derived CDR1 and CDR2 are SGHNT and YYREEE (reference sequence). V was clipped by 7 bases and J by 7 bases, with 15 bases between them. The CDR3 sequence is 13 residues long. CDR3 bases: TGTGCCAGCGGACCGGGGGGGGGCCAGCCCCAGCATTTT. Protein product: CASGPGGGQPQHF.

The gene calls are TRBV27 and TRBJ1-1; 7 nucleotides agree with TRBD1. Germline assignment: CDR1 MNHEY and CDR2 SMNVEV (reference sequence). The CDR3 extends over 14 amino acids. The V and J ends lost 5 bases and 4 bases, in that order; junction bases with no gene match: 7. DNA of the CDR3: TGTGCCAGCAGTCCGGGGGACAGAACCACTGAAGCTTTCTTT. This gives the protein CASSPGDRTTEAFF.